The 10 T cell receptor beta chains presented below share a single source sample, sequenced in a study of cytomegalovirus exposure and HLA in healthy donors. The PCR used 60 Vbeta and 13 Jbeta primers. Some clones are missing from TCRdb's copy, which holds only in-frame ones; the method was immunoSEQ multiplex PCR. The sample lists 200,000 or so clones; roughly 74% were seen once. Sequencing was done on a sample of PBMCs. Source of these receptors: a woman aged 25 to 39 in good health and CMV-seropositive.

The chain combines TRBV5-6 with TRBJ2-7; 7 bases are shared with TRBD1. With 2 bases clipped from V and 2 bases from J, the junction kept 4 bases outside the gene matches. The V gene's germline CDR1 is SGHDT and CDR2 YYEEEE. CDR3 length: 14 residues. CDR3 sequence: CASSFGTEPYEQYF. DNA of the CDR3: TGTGCCAGCAGCTTCGGGACAGAACCCTACGAGCAGTACTTC.

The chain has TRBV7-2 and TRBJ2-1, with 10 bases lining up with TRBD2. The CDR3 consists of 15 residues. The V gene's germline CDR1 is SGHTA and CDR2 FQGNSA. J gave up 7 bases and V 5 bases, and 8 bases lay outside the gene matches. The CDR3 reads CASSPGLAESNEQFF. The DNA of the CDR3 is TGTGCCAGCAGCCCCGGACTAGCGGAGTCAAATGAGCAGTTCTTC.

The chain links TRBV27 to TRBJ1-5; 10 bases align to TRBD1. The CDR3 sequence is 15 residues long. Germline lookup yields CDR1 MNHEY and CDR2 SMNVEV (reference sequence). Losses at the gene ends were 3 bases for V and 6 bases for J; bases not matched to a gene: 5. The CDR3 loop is CASSFRQGAGQPQHF. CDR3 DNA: TGTGCCAGCAGTTTTAGACAGGGGGCAGGTCAGCCCCAGCATTTT.

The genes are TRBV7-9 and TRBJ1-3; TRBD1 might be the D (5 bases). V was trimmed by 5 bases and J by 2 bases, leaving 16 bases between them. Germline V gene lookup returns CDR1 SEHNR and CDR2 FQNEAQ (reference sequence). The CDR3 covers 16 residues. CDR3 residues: CASSRGVGAAGNTIYF. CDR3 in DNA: TGTGCCAGCAGCCGCGGGGTTGGGGCAGCTGGAAACACCATATATTTT.

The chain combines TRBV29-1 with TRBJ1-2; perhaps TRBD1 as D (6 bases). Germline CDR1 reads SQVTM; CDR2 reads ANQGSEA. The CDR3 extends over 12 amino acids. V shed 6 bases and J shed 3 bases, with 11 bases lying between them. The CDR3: CSVEDRDYGYTF. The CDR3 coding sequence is TGCAGCGTGGAGGACAGAGACTATGGCTACACCTTC.

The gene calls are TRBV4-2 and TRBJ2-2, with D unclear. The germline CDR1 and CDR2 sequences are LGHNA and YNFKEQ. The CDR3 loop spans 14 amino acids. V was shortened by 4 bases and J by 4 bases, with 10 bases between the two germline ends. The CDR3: CASSPWAATGELFF. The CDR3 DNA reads TGTGCCAGCAGCCCGTGGGCCGCCACCGGGGAGCTGTTTTTT.

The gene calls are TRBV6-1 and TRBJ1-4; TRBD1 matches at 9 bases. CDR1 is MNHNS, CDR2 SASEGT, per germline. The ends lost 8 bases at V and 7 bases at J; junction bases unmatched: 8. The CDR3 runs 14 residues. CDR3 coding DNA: TGTGCCAGCCACACAGGGGGCTGGGGTGAAAAACTGTTTTTT. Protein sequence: CASHTGGWGEKLFF.

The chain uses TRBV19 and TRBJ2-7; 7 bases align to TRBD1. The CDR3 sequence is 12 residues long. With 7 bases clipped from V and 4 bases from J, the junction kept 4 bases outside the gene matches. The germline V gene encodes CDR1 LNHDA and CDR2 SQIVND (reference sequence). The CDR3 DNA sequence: TGTGCCAGTACCGGGACAGAGTACGAGCAGTACTTC. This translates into CASTGTEYEQYF.

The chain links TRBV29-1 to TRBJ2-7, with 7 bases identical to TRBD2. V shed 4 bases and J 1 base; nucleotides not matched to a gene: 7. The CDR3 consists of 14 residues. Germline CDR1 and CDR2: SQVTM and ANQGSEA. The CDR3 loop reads CSVVGGTVSYEQYF. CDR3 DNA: TGCAGCGTTGTGGGGGGGACCGTATCCTACGAGCAGTACTTC.

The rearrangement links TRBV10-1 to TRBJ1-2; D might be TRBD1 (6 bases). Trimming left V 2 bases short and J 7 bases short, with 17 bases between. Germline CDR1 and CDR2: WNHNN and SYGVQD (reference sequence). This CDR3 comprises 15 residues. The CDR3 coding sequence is TGCGCCAGCAGTGAGGGCCGCCCAGGACAGTTTGGCTACACCTTC. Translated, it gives CASSEGRPGQFGYTF.